This passage covers 21 T cell receptor beta chains from one sample sequenced in a study of blood T cell repertoires in COVID-19. Generated by immunoSEQ multiplex PCR, the TCRdb table keeps only in-frame clones and is missing some. The sample consists of 150,000 to 160,000 clones, around 90% of them appearing once. Source material: peripheral blood. All receptors derive from a man aged 50-59 years with acute or convalescent COVID-19.

The chain links TRBV28 to TRBJ1-2; TRBD1 matches at 7 bases. This CDR3 region has 14 residues. The junction had 10 bases not matched to a gene; V was cut back by 6 bases and J by 6 bases. Germline values: CDR1 MDHEN, CDR2 SYDVKM. CDR3 bases: TGTGCCAGCAGCCGCCTGGAGACAGGGAATGGCTACACCTTC. Translation: CASSRLETGNGYTF.

This rearrangement joins TRBV28 to TRBJ1-4, with D possibly matching TRBD1 (6 bases). Germline lookup yields CDR1 MDHEN and CDR2 SYDVKM. V dropped 4 bases and J dropped 4 bases, with 10 bases sitting between them. CDR3 length: 14 amino acids. The CDR3: CASSSWGRNEKLFF. The CDR3 nucleotides read TGTGCCAGCAGTTCCTGGGGGCGTAATGAAAAACTGTTTTTT.

On this clone: At one of its ends the junction is not consistent with the germline gene, which may arise from a read error. The V call is TRBV5-1, the J call TRBJ2-1, with D tentatively TRBD1 (6 bases). This CDR3 is built from 15 residues. CDR1 SGHRS and CDR2 YFSETQ come from the germline V gene. The CDR3 DNA is TGCGCCAGCAGTTTGGACAGCACTCAATGGTATGAGCAGTTCTTC. Translation gives CASSLDSTQWYEQFF.

This clone was seen only a few times. This chain uses TRBV11-2 with TRBJ2-7; tentatively, D is TRBD1 (6 bases). Germline CDR1 reads SGHAT; CDR2 reads FQNNGV. The V end lost 2 bases, the J end lost 6 bases, and 11 bases lay between the germline ends. The CDR3 spans 13 residues. The CDR3 protein is CASSLSGDGEQYF. The DNA of the CDR3 is TGTGCCAGCAGCTTATCAGGGGATGGCGAGCAGTACTTC.

This chain connects TRBV28 to TRBJ1-2, with D possibly TRBD1 on 5 matching bases. The germline V gene encodes CDR1 MDHEN and CDR2 SYDVKM. Trimming took 5 bases from V and 1 from J, leaving 11 bases between them. The CDR3 extends over 14 amino acids. The CDR3 region has the DNA TGTGCCAGCAGTATACTACAGGATAACTATGGCTACACCTTC. Translating it yields CASSILQDNYGYTF.

V usage is TRBV7-9 and J usage is TRBJ1-1; D gene ambiguous. Per germline, CDR1 SEHNR and CDR2 FQNEAQ (reference sequence). With 3 bases removed from V and 1 base from J, the gap between germline ends came to 9 bases. The CDR3 is 14 amino acids. The CDR3, as DNA: TGTGCCAGCAGCTTTCGGTGGTCGAACACTGAAGCTTTCTTT. Amino acids: CASSFRWSNTEAFF.

J is TRBJ1-6 and V is TRBV11-2; the match to TRBD1 covers 9 bases. V shed 6 bases, J shed 8 bases, and the junction held 5 bases outside the gene matches. Germline lookup yields CDR1 SGHAT and CDR2 FQNNGV. The CDR3 spans 14 residues. The CDR3 loop reads CASREDRGDSPLHF. The CDR3 nucleotides read TGTGCCAGCAGGGAGGACAGGGGCGATTCACCCCTCCACTTT.

The chain has TRBV5-1 and TRBJ1-2; D possibly corresponds to TRBD1 (6 bases). CDR1 SGHRS and CDR2 YFSETQ come from the germline V gene. The V end was cut by 3 bases, the J end by 4 bases, with 13 bases between. CDR3 length equals 14 residues. The CDR3 region is CASSSGETGYGYTF. The CDR3 DNA is TGCGCCAGCAGCTCCGGGGAGACAGGCTATGGCTACACCTTC.

The gene calls are TRBV25-1 and TRBJ1-5; D ambiguous. Germline V gene sequence: CDR1 MGHDK, CDR2 SYGVNS. V lost 4 bases and J 0 bases, leaving 7 bases between the germline ends. This CDR3 is 14 amino acids long. CDR3 DNA sequence: TGTGCCAGCAGTGCCAGTTATAGCAATCAGCCCCAGCATTTT. Translation gives CASSASYSNQPQHF. Full variable domain (rest looked up from reference TRBV25-1 and TRBJ1-5): EADIYQTPRYLVIGTGKKITLECSQTMGHDKMYWYQQDPGMELHLIHYSYGVNSTEKGDLSSESTVSRIRTEHFPLTLESARPSHTSQYLCASSASYSNQPQHFGDGTRLSIL.

The chain carries TRBV28 and TRBJ2-3; possibly TRBD2 for D (6 bases). The germline gives CDR1 MDHEN, CDR2 SYDVKM. The CDR3 totals 14 residues. Trimming stripped 10 bases from V and 0 bases from J, with 14 bases between. The CDR3 DNA is TGTGCCACTAACGGGGGTTACAGCACAGATACGCAGTATTTT. Translated: CATNGGYSTDTQYF.

The rearrangement joins TRBV5-5 to TRBJ1-6; D call uncertain. V lost 0 bases, J lost 7 bases, and 14 bases lay in between. The CDR3 contains 16 residues. The germline gives CDR1 SGHKS, CDR2 YYEKEE (reference sequence). The CDR3, as DNA: TGTGCCAGCAGCTTGGCCGGGAGGGCGGGGAATTCACCCCTCCACTTT. This encodes CASSLAGRAGNSPLHF.

The J gene is TRBJ1-1, the V gene TRBV6-5; 10 positions match TRBD1. CDR1 is MNHEY and CDR2 is SVGAGI in the germline V gene. The CDR3 totals 14 residues. Losses at the gene ends were 7 bases for V and 4 bases for J; bases not matched to a gene: 6. The CDR3 coding sequence is TGTGCCAGCACCTCCGGGACAGGGGCCACTGAAGCTTTCTTT. Translated, it gives CASTSGTGATEAFF.

The chain employs TRBV4-2 and TRBJ1-3; D not certain. From germline, CDR1 is LGHNA and CDR2 YNFKEQ. The CDR3 length is 16 residues. V gave up 0 bases and J gave up 0 bases, with 9 bases separating them. CDR3 residues: CASSQEVADSGNTIYF. In DNA form, the CDR3 reads TGTGCCAGCAGCCAAGAAGTGGCGGACTCTGGAAACACCATATATTTT.

The chain employs TRBV12-3 or TRBV12-4 and TRBJ1-1, with D hard to call. V was shortened by 3 bases and J by 5 bases, with 7 bases between the two germline ends. This CDR3 is built from 12 residues. CDR3 residues: CASSFMRTEAFF. Here the CDR3 DNA reads TGTGCCAGCAGTTTTATGAGGACTGAAGCTTTCTTT.

The genes are TRBV4-2 and TRBJ2-2, with no clear D. Deletions cut 2 bases from V and 5 bases from J, with 12 bases between. CDR3 size: 15 residues. Germline assignment: CDR1 LGHNA and CDR2 YNFKEQ. This chain's CDR3 is CASSQRDLPTGELFF. CDR3 DNA sequence: TGTGCCAGCAGCCAACGCGACTTGCCAACCGGGGAGCTGTTTTTT.

This CDR3 is CATETSGKPDTQYF. CDR3 DNA sequence: TGTGCCACCGAAACTAGCGGGAAACCAGATACGCAGTATTTT. The chain has TRBV24-1 and TRBJ2-3, with TRBD2 identical over 10 bases. V trimming: 9 bases; J trimming: 4 bases; junction bases outside the gene matches: 6. Germline assignment: CDR1 KGHDR and CDR2 SFDVKD. This CDR3 is built from 14 residues.

The chain combines TRBV9 with TRBJ1-5; weak D call: TRBD1 (6 bases). The CDR3 length is 15 residues. Trimming pared 4 bases from V and 1 base from J, leaving 12 bases between. Germline V gene data show CDR1 as SGDLS and CDR2 as YYNGEE. The CDR3 spells CASSPQGGSNQPQHF. CDR3 sequence (DNA): TGTGCCAGCAGCCCACAGGGAGGGAGCAATCAGCCCCAGCATTTT.

V gene TRBV28 combines with J gene TRBJ2-1; 14 bases are a match to TRBD2. Germline CDR1 is MDHEN and CDR2 is SYDVKM. After removal of 5 bases from V and 0 bases from J, the junction contained 6 bases not matched to a gene. CDR3 length: 18 residues. The CDR3 protein is CASSQGLAGAYSYNEQFF. The DNA of the CDR3 is TGTGCCAGCAGTCAGGGACTAGCGGGAGCTTACTCCTACAATGAGCAGTTCTTC.

The V call is TRBV7-3, the J call TRBJ1-1; 7 nucleotides match TRBD1. Trimming removed 5 bases from V and 5 bases from J; junction bases left unmatched: 5. The length of the CDR3 is 13 residues. The germline V gene encodes CDR1 SGHTA and CDR2 FQGTGA. CDR3 nucleotides: TGTGCCAGCAGCGTTGGACAGGCTACTGAAGCTTTCTTT. Translation gives CASSVGQATEAFF.

This chain links TRBV7-9 with TRBJ1-4; 8 bases map to TRBD1. J gave up 4 bases and V 5 bases, and 6 bases lay outside the gene matches. The length of the CDR3 is 15 residues. Germline V gene sequence: CDR1 SEHNR, CDR2 FQNEAQ (reference sequence). The CDR3 here is CASSRRTGINEKLFF. DNA of the CDR3: TGTGCCAGCAGCCGACGGACAGGGATTAATGAAAAACTGTTTTTT.

The CDR3 region has the DNA TGTGCCAGCAGTAGTAGCGGGAGGGCGGGCACCGGGGAGCTGTTTTTT. Protein sequence: CASSSSGRAGTGELFF. V gene TRBV27 combines with J gene TRBJ2-2; 11 bases fit TRBD2. CDR3 length: 16 residues. Looked up from germline, CDR1 is MNHEY and CDR2 is SMNVEV (reference sequence). After removal of 5 bases from V and 4 bases from J, the junction contained 6 bases not matched to a gene.